A selection of T cell receptor beta chains follows, all from one sample in a study of cytomegalovirus exposure and HLA in healthy donors. Sequencing was performed with immunoSEQ multiplex PCR; in TCRdb, only in-frame clones are kept and a portion is missing. The table has approximately 100,000 clones, less than 9.5% seen once. Sequencing used PBMCs. The receptors were gathered from a man over 45 in good health and CMV-seropositive. CDR3s include the opening cysteine and the closing phenylalanine or tryptophan. D genes are given only for firm matches. Where a row states a size, it is once, few, many or the class of an expanded clone; other rows omit it.

abundance	j_gene	v_gene	d_gene	CDR3nt	CDR3aa
-	TRBJ1-2	TRBV18	-	TGTGCCAGCTCACCAACCACAGTGGATGGCTACACCTTC	CASSPTTVDGYTF
-	TRBJ2-7	TRBV6-5	-	TGTGCCAGCAGGGGGAGCGGACCGGAGGGCGAGCAGTACTTC	CASRGSGPEGEQYF
-	TRBJ2-3	TRBV28	-	TGTGCCAGCAGTTCGCGGGACAGCCTAGATACGCAGTATTTT	CASSSRDSLDTQYF
few	TRBJ2-1	TRBV7-9	-	TGTGCCACCAAGAGAGGTGTGGAGACCGAGCAGTTCTTC	CATKRGVETEQFF
-	TRBJ2-7	TRBV7-2	TRBD2	TGTGCCAGCAGCTTCTGGACTAGCGGGAGTGTCGAGCAGTACTTC	CASSFWTSGSVEQYF
-	TRBJ2-6	TRBV2	TRBD1	TGTGCCAGCAGTGTCAACAGGGGGTCTGGGGCCAACGTCCTGACTTTC	CASSVNRGSGANVLTF
few	TRBJ1-4	TRBV5-6	TRBD1	TGTGCCAGCAGCTCCACAGGGGCGTCAAGGGAAAAACTGTTTTTT	CASSSTGASREKLFF
-	TRBJ2-7	TRBV6-6	-	TGTGCCAGCAGTTACTCGGGTGGGCTTTATCCCTACGAGCAGTACTTC	CASSYSGGLYPYEQYF
-	TRBJ2-1	TRBV11-3	-	TGTGCCAGCAGCTTAGAATCGTACAATGAGCAGTTCTTC	CASSLESYNEQFF
few	TRBJ2-3	TRBV7-6	TRBD2	TGTGCCAGCAGCGCCTGGGGGGGAGATACGCAGTATTTT	CASSAWGGDTQYF
-	TRBJ1-1	TRBV14	-	TGTGCCAGCAGCCAAGATATGGCAGGGCGCACTGAAGCTTTCTTT	CASSQDMAGRTEAFF
few	TRBJ1-5	TRBV21-1	-	TGTGCCAGCAGCAATGAACAGGGTGGGCAGCCCCAGCATTTT	CASSNEQGGQPQHF
few	TRBJ2-1	TRBV9	-	TGTGCCAGCAGCGTAGAAAGGGGGGGCATTGAGCAGTTCTTC	CASSVERGGIEQFF
few	TRBJ2-1	TRBV4-1	TRBD2	TGCGCCAGCAGCCAAGATTGGGGGGGTCGCGTGGATGAGCAGTTCTTC	CASSQDWGGRVDEQFF
-	TRBJ1-1	TRBV6-6	-	TGTGCCAGCAGTTCAGGGTCGTCGAACACTGAAGCTTTCTTT	CASSSGSSNTEAFF
-	TRBJ2-7	TRBV30	TRBD1	TGTGCCTGGAGTAACGGACAGGGCTACGAGCAGTACTTC	CAWSNGQGYEQYF
-	TRBJ1-1	TRBV11-2	TRBD1	TGTGCCAGCAGCTCCTCCGGGGGACAGGGGACCGCAGCTTTCTTT	CASSSSGGQGTAAFF
few	TRBJ2-5	TRBV14	TRBD2	TGTGCCAGCAGCCAAGGACAGCGGGGAGTCGCGGCCCAGTACTTC	CASSQGQRGVAAQYF
many	TRBJ1-5	TRBV5-1	-	TGTGTTTCAGGGCTGGTCCTGGTTAGCAATCAGCCCCAGCATTTT	CVSGLVLVSNQPQHF
few	TRBJ1-3	TRBV9	-	TGTGCCAGCGGGGTTGGACTCGGCAACACCATATATTTT	CASGVGLGNTIYF
few	TRBJ2-7	TRBV30	TRBD1	TGTGCCTGGAGCCTTCGACAAGGGACAGTTTCCTACGAGCAGTACTTC	CAWSLRQGTVSYEQYF
-	TRBJ2-3	TRBV5-1	TRBD2	TGCGCCAGCAGCTTGGGGGGACTAGCGGGAGTGGAACAGGCGTATTTT	CASSLGGLAGVEQAYF
few	TRBJ1-2	TRBV6-5	TRBD1	TGTGCCAGCAGGGGGGGACAGGGCGGTGGCTACACCTTC	CASRGGQGGGYTF
many	TRBJ2-2	TRBV7-9	TRBD2	TGTGCCAGCAGCCAGGCGGGACTAGCGGGAGTTCAAGACGGGGAGCTGTTTTTT	CASSQAGLAGVQDGELFF
few	TRBJ1-1	TRBV5-1	-	TGCGCCAGCAGCCGCACAGGAGTTCCCAGTAGGGACACTGAAGCTTTCTTT	CASSRTGVPSRDTEAFF
-	TRBJ2-1	TRBV9	TRBD2	TGTGCCAGCAGCTTCGCTCTAGCGGCCAATGAGCAGTTCTTC	CASSFALAANEQFF
-	TRBJ1-4	TRBV28	-	TGTGCCAGCAGCCATGGTGGGGAGGGTGAAAAACTGTTTTTT	CASSHGGEGEKLFF
-	TRBJ2-2	TRBV6-5	-	TGTGCCAGCAGTCTCAGGCCGGAAGGGGAGCTGTTTTTT	CASSLRPEGELFF
-	TRBJ1-1	TRBV30	-	TGTGCCTGGGGCGGACTTGGGGAAGCTTTCTTT	CAWGGLGEAFF
-	TRBJ1-4	TRBV29-1	-	TGCAGCGTCGCCACCTTCCCGGGTGCAACTAATGAAAAACTGTTTTTT	CSVATFPGATNEKLFF
few	TRBJ2-7	TRBV5-1	TRBD2	TGCGCCAGCAGGGAAGGGACTAGCGGGAGCAACGAGCAGTACTTC	CASREGTSGSNEQYF
-	TRBJ2-7	TRBV28	TRBD2	TGTGCCAGCAGTTTTGACCGCCTTCTAATGCTAACCGCGGGAGAGCACGAGCAGTACTTC	CASSFDRLLMLTAGEHEQYF
few	TRBJ2-2	TRBV11-2	-	TGTGCCAGCAGCCCCGTGGCAGTTCAGACCGGGGAGCTGTTTTTT	CASSPVAVQTGELFF
few	TRBJ2-7	TRBV7-6	TRBD2	TGTGCCAGCAGCACGATTGCCGGGACTAGAATAAACGAGCAGTACTTC	CASSTIAGTRINEQYF
-	TRBJ1-2	TRBV27	TRBD1	TGTGCCAGCAGAAGCCGGACAGGGCTGGACTATGGCTACACCTTC	CASRSRTGLDYGYTF